This passage covers 5 T cell receptor beta chains from one sample sequenced in a study of blood T cell repertoires in COVID-19. Sequenced by immunoSEQ multiplex PCR; TCRdb stores in-frame clones only, minus some. Of 200,000 to 250,000 clones listed, around 86% are singletons. Material: PBMCs or T cells enriched from blood (not recorded which). The receptor source for this set is a man aged 40-49 years who had recovered from COVID-19.

V is TRBV4-1 and J is TRBJ2-7; TRBD2 agrees at 11 bases. The CDR3 extends over 16 amino acids. Germline V gene sequence: CDR1 MGHRA, CDR2 YSYEKL. V gave up 4 bases and J gave up 7 bases; unmatched junction bases: 12. The CDR3: CASSRVASGRLGEQYF. The CDR3, as DNA: TGCGCCAGCAGCCGCGTGGCTAGCGGGAGGCTAGGGGAGCAGTACTTC.

The chain carries TRBV11-2 and TRBJ2-7; perhaps TRBD2 as D (5 bases). The germline V gene encodes CDR1 SGHAT and CDR2 FQNNGV. V was clipped by 5 bases and J by 4 bases, with 15 bases between them. CDR3 length equals 14 residues. CDR3 amino acids: CASSPQADSYEQYF. The CDR3 DNA is TGTGCCAGCAGCCCCCAGGCGGACTCGTACGAGCAGTACTTC.

The genes are TRBV11-3 and TRBJ2-2; D is perhaps TRBD2 (5 bases). The CDR3 loop spans 14 amino acids. The V and J ends lost 0 bases and 3 bases respectively, with 5 bases between them. Germline assignment: CDR1 SGHNT and CDR2 YENEEA. CDR3 DNA: TGTGCCAGCAGCTTAGAAGCGGACACCGGGGAGCTGTTTTTT. Its protein product is CASSLEADTGELFF.

The J gene is TRBJ2-5, the V gene TRBV20-1, with D perhaps matching TRBD2 (5 bases). This CDR3 comprises 11 residues. Germline V gives CDR1 DFQATT, CDR2 SNEGSKA (reference sequence). V lost 4 bases and J 5 bases, leaving 8 bases between the germline ends. The CDR3 protein is CSATWEETQYF. Written as DNA, the CDR3 is TGCAGTGCTACATGGGAGGAGACCCAGTACTTC.

This chain uses TRBV9 with TRBJ2-7; TRBD1 is a possible D gene (6 bases). Germline loops: CDR1 SGDLS, CDR2 YYNGEE. Trimming left V 1 base short and J 1 base short, with 9 bases between. This CDR3 has 14 residues. The CDR3 loop reads CASSVSQGSYEQYF. The CDR3 nucleotides read TGTGCCAGCAGCGTATCACAGGGATCCTACGAGCAGTACTTC.